These T cell receptor beta chains were read from a single sample in a study of cytomegalovirus exposure and HLA in healthy donors. TCRdb keeps only in-frame clones here, not all; method: immunoSEQ multiplex PCR. Here the sample spans about 37,000 clones, roughly 79% being singletons. The sequencing sample was made of PBMCs. Every receptor here comes from a woman aged 40 to 49 in good health and CMV-seronegative. Each CDR3 is given with its conserved first and last residue. D genes are given only for firm matches. Only some rows state a clone size, as once, few, many or a class for expanded clones.

TRBJ2-3	TRBV9	once	TRBD2	CASSVGSRRGVASSTDTQYF	TGTGCCAGCAGCGTAGGGTCTAGGCGGGGGGTCGCATCTAGCACAGATACGCAGTATTTT
TRBJ1-6	TRBV7-2	-	-	CASSFTGRNSPLHF	TGTGCCAGCAGCTTTACCGGGAGGAATTCACCCCTCCACTTT
TRBJ1-5	TRBV2	-	-	CASKKGWNQPQHF	TGTGCCAGCAAGAAGGGGTGGAATCAGCCCCAGCATTTT
TRBJ1-6	TRBV6-1	few	-	CASRRSNYNSPLHF	TGTGCCAGCAGGCGGAGTAACTATAATTCACCCCTCCACTTT
TRBJ2-2	TRBV2	-	-	CASSDRPGGTGELFF	TGTGCCAGCAGTGATCGCCCAGGGGGGACCGGGGAGCTGTTTTTT
TRBJ2-3	TRBV6-1	-	TRBD1	CASTWSQGATDTQYF	TGTGCCAGCACCTGGAGTCAGGGGGCCACAGATACGCAGTATTTT
TRBJ1-2	TRBV28	few	TRBD1	CASSLGRGQYYGYTF	TGTGCCAGCAGTTTAGGACGGGGACAGTACTATGGCTACACCTTC
TRBJ2-7	TRBV18	few	TRBD1	CASSPTGTVSYEQYF	TGTGCCAGCTCACCTACCGGGACAGTTTCCTACGAGCAGTACTTC
TRBJ1-1	TRBV12-5	-	TRBD1	CASGLGDRPNTEAFF	TGTGCTAGTGGTTTGGGGGACAGACCGAACACTGAAGCTTTCTTT
TRBJ1-4	TRBV19	once	TRBD1	CASSIWGQRPTNEKLFF	TGTGCCAGTAGTATCTGGGGACAGCGCCCAACTAATGAAAAACTGTTTTTT
TRBJ1-2	TRBV19	-	-	CASSRDFGARGYTF	TGTGCCAGTAGTAGGGACTTCGGGGCTCGTGGCTACACCTTC
TRBJ2-1	TRBV13	few	TRBD1	CASSPQGSSYNEQFF	TGTGCCAGCAGCCCACAGGGGAGCTCCTACAATGAGCAGTTCTTC
TRBJ2-2	TRBV18	-	TRBD1	CASSPRGQGRAGELFF	TGTGCCAGCTCACCAAGGGGACAGGGCCGGGCCGGGGAGCTGTTTTTT
TRBJ1-2	TRBV28	few	-	CASSSNRRGGYTF	TGTGCCAGCAGTTCCAACCGGAGGGGTGGCTACACCTTC
TRBJ2-1	TRBV7-2	-	TRBD2	CASSLGPWRETLSYNEQFF	TGTGCCAGCAGCTTAGGCCCTTGGCGGGAGACCCTCTCCTACAATGAGCAGTTCTTC
TRBJ1-2	TRBV7-9	-	TRBD1	CASSQQGPFQNYGYTF	TGTGCCAGCAGCCAACAGGGGCCCTTTCAAAACTATGGCTACACCTTC
TRBJ2-6	TRBV21-1	-	-	CASSTVDMNSGANVLTF	TGTGCCAGCAGTACAGTAGACATGAACTCTGGGGCCAACGTCCTGACTTTC
TRBJ1-2	TRBV27	-	-	CASSQKTDLHYGYTF	TGTGCCAGCAGCCAAAAGACAGATCTGCACTATGGCTACACCTTC
TRBJ2-3	TRBV18	-	-	CASSPLGQGTDTQYF	TGTGCCAGCTCACCACTGGGGCAAGGCACAGATACGCAGTATTTT
TRBJ2-3	TRBV10-3	-	-	CAIQGLGSSDTQYF	TGTGCCATCCAAGGACTGGGGAGCTCAGATACGCAGTATTTT
TRBJ1-2	TRBV5-1	few	-	CASSQGTARGYGYTF	TGCGCCAGCAGCCAGGGGACCGCTCGAGGCTATGGCTACACCTTC